The sequence of this T cell receptor (beta chain) was determined in a study of T cell repertoires in cytomegalovirus infection. With regard to this clonotype: Its antigen is not known.

Findings and caveats of the study: Dominating the ex vivo response were TCR beta clonotypes that were CMV-specific and HLA-C-restricted.

The CDR3 covers 15 residues. The V gene lost 1 base and the J gene lost 4 bases, with 13 bases spanning the gap. CDR1 and CDR2 (germline): LNHNV, YYDKDF (reference sequence). MiXCR, applied by TCRdb to the reads, yields one record per CDR3 protein. The sample has about 900,000 distinct CDR3 sequences, 30% to 40% seen once. The sequence derives from a human donor in good health (CMV status not recorded). Some clones in this sample may be carry-over from other donors' samples. This chain uses TRBV15 with TRBJ2-5, with D unresolved. The source was cultured CD8+ T cells from PBMCs, collected from culture after CMV antigen stimulation. DNA of the CDR3: TGTGCCACCAGCAGAGGAGATCTCGGGCGAGAGACCCAGTACTTC. Translation: CATSRGDLGRETQYF.